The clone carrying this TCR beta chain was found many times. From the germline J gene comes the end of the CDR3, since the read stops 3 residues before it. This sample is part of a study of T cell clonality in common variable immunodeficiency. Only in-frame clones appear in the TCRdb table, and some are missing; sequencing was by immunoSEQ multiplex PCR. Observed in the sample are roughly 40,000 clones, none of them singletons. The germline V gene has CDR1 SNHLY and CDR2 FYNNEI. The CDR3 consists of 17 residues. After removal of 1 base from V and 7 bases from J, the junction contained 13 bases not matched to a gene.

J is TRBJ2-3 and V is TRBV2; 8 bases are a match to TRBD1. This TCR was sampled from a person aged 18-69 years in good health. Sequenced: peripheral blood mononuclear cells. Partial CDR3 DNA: TGTGCCAGCAGTGAAGGAAGGGGACCAGCAGGGGGCTATACG. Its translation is CASSEGRGPAGGYT. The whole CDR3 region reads CASSEGRGPAGGYTQYF.